Here is one T cell receptor beta chain with its context. The read stops 3 residues short of the end of the CDR3; the missing end is completed from the germline J gene. The CDR3 is 13 residues long. V shed 2 bases and J shed 3 bases, with 10 bases lying between them. Germline loops: CDR1 GTSNPN, CDR2 SVGIG (reference sequence). Clones were sequenced by immunoSEQ multiplex PCR, and TCRdb holds only the in-frame ones, with some missing. This sample's table reports 30,000 to 35,000 clones. This entry is derived from a study of T cells in women clearing cervical HPV infection. V gene TRBV30 combines with J gene TRBJ1-1; no clear D gene. This TCR derives from a woman between 18 and 75 years old with a cervical HPV16 infection that either progressed to CIN3+ or cleared (not recorded which). Sequencing was carried out using blood buffy coat. The CDR3 DNA, read in part, is TGTGCCTGGAGTAGTTCCGACTACACTGAA. This gives the protein CAWSSSDYTE. In full, the CDR3 reads CAWSSSDYTEAFF.